This TCR beta chain appears in the sequencing data of a study of immune heterogeneity within non-small cell lung tumors. Study as a whole: Tumors were classified as 4 squamous cell carcinomas, around nine non-squamous carcinomas and 1 not otherwise specified.

Overall study findings and caveats: While identical dominant CDR3 beta clonotypes recurred across tumor sites within a patient, high-frequency clones unique to individual sites also appeared.

This clonotype ranks as medium-sized. Its antigen is undetermined. Multiplex PCR amplified the TCR beta CDR3 region. Its first round ran for around 10 cycles with 32 V and 13 J primers. TCRdb independently ran MiXCR on the multiplex PCR reads; one entry per CDR3 protein. Altogether thousands of distinct CDR3 sequences are present, around 29% being singletons, with the ten largest covering about 12%. The germline V and J ends were trimmed by 6 bases and 0 bases, with 15 bases remaining between them. Looked up from germline, CDR1 is DFQATT and CDR2 is SNEGSKA (reference sequence). The CDR3 is 14 residues long. Bulk tumor gDNA, 600 ng per sample, served as the TCR template. Several biopsies per primary tumor were taken during surgery, spaced as far apart as possible. Each patient presented with untreated, newly diagnosed non-small cell lung cancer and received curative surgery. Those donating were patients (newly diagnosed with non-small cell lung cancer) who were having surgery with curative intent.

Sequencing input: lung tumor tissue. V usage is TRBV20-1 and J usage is TRBJ2-7; perhaps TRBD2 as D (5 bases). The receptor comes from a man between 60 and 75 years old with non-small cell lung cancer. In DNA, the CDR3 is TGCAGTGCCCAGAGGGAGACTCTCTCCTACGAGCAGTACTTC. This translates into CSAQRETLSYEQYF.